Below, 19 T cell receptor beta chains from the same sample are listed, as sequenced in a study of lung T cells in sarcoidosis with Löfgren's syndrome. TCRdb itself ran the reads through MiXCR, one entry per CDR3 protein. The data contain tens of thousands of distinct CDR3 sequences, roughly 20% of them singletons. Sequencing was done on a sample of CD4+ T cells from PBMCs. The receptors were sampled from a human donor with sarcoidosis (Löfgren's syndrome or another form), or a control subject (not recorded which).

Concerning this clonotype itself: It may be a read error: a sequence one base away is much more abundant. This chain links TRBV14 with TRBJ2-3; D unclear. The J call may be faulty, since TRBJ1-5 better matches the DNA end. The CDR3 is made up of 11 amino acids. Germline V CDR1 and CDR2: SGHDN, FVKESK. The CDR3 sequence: CASSQADTQHF. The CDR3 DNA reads TGTGCCAGCAGCCAAGCAGATACGCAGCATTTT.

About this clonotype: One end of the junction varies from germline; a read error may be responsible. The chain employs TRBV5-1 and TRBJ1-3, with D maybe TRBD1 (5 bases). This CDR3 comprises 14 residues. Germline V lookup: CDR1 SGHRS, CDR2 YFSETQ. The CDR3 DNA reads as TGCGCCAGCAGCTACCAGGGTAATGGAAACGCCATATATTTT. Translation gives CASSYQGNGNAIYF.

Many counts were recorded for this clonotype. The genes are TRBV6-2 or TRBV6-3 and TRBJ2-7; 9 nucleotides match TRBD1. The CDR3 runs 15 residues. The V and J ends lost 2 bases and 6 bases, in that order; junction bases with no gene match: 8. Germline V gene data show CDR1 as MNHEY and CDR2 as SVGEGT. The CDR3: CASSYGGTGFGEQYF. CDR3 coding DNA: TGTGCCAGCAGTTACGGAGGGACAGGGTTCGGCGAGCAGTACTTC.

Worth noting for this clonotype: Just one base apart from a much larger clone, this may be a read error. The DNA for the CDR3 is TGTGCCAGCAGCTCCCACCGGGACAGGGTTTTGGGAAATGAGCAGTTCTTC. Translation gives CASSSHRDRVLGNEQFF. The chain couples TRBV6-5 to TRBJ2-1; 9 nucleotides align to TRBD1. Looked up from germline, CDR1 is MNHEY and CDR2 is SVGAGI. This CDR3 region has 17 residues. The trim removed 6 bases at V and 7 bases at J, leaving 16 bases unmatched.

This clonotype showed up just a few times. The DNA for the CDR3 is TGTGCCAGCTCACCAGGGGTCGGGACTGAAGCTTTCTTT. This translates into CASSPGVGTEAFF. The gene calls are TRBV18 and TRBJ1-1; no definite D call. This CDR3 contains 13 residues. Germline V gives CDR1 KGHSH, CDR2 LQKENI. V gave up 2 bases and J gave up 5 bases, with 9 bases separating them.

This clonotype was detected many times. The CDR3 DNA reads as TGTGCCAGCCGCGAGGCGGGGAACACTGAAGCTTTCTTT. It codes for CASREAGNTEAFF. The rearrangement uses TRBV7-2 and TRBJ1-1, with no clear D. V dropped 8 bases and J dropped 1 base, with 11 bases sitting between them. The germline V gene has CDR1 SGHTA and CDR2 FQGNSA. CDR3 length: 13 residues. Supplemented by reference TRBV7-2 and TRBJ1-1, the full variable domain reads GAGVSQSPSNKVTEKGKDVELRCDPISGHTALYWYRQSLGQGLEFLIYFQGNSAPDKSGLPSDRFSAERTGGSVSTLTIQRTQQEDSAVYLCASREAGNTEAFFGQGTRLTVV.

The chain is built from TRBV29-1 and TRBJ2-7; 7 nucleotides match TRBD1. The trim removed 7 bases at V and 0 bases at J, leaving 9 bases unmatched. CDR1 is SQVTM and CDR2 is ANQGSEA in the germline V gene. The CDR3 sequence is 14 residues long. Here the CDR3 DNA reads TGCAGCGCCATAAGGACAGGAAACTCCTACGAGCAGTACTTC. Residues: CSAIRTGNSYEQYF.

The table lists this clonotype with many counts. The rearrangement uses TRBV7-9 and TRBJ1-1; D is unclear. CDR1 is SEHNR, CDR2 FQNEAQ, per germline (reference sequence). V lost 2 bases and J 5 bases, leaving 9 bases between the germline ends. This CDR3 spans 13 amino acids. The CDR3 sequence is CASSLRGQTEAFF. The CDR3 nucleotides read TGTGCCAGCAGCTTACGCGGGCAAACTGAAGCTTTCTTT.

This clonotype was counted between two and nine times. CDR3 residues: CASSPGLAGYRSSYNEQFF. The DNA for the CDR3 is TGTGCCAGTTCTCCGGGACTAGCGGGGTATCGGAGCTCCTACAATGAGCAGTTCTTC. The V call is TRBV19, the J call TRBJ2-1, with TRBD2 identical over 13 bases. Germline CDR1 reads LNHDA; CDR2 reads SQIVND (reference sequence). V shed 8 bases, J shed 0 bases, and the junction held 13 bases outside the gene matches. The CDR3 is made up of 19 amino acids.

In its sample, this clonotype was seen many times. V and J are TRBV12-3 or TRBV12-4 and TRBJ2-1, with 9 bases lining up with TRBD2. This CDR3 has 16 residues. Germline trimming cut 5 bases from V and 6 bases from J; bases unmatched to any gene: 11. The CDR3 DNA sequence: TGTGCCAGCAGTACACGCGGGGGGGCCCGTTCCAATGAGCAGTTCTTC. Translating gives CASSTRGGARSNEQFF.

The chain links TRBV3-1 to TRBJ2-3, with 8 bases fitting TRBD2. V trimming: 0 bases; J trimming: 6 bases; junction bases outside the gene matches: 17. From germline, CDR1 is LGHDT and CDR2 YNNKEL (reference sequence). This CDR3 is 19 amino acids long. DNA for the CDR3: TGTGCCAGCAGCCAAGACCCCATTCCGGGACACCGACTAGCGGATACGCAGTATTTT. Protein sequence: CASSQDPIPGHRLADTQYF.

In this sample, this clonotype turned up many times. CDR3 in amino acids: CASARGGRTDTQYF. The CDR3 nucleotides are TGTGCCAGCGCCCGGGGCGGGAGGACAGATACGCAGTATTTT. The J gene is TRBJ2-3, the V gene TRBV28; TRBD2 matches at 8 bases. The CDR3 covers 14 residues. Trimming at V came to 8 bases and at J to 3 bases, leaving 7 bases not matched to a gene. Per germline, CDR1 MDHEN and CDR2 SYDVKM. Full variable domain (missing parts from reference TRBV28 and TRBJ2-3): DVKVTQSSRYLVKRTGEKVFLECVQDMDHENMFWYRQDPGLGLRLIYFSYDVKMKEKGDIPEGYSVSREKKERFSLILESASTNQTSMYLCASARGGRTDTQYFGPGTRLTVL.

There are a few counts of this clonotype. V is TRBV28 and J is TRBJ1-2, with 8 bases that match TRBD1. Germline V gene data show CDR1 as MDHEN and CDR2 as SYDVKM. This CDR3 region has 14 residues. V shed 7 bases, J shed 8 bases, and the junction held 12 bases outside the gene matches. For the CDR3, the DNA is TGTGCCAGCAAAAACGCAGGGGGCGGATCGGGCTACACCTTC. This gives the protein CASKNAGGGSGYTF.

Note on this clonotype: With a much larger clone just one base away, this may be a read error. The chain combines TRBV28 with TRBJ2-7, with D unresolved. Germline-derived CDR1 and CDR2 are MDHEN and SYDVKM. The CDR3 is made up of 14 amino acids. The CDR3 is CANSLVPASYEQYF. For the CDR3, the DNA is TGTGCCAACAGTTTGGTCCCTGCTTCCTACGAGCAGTACTTC.

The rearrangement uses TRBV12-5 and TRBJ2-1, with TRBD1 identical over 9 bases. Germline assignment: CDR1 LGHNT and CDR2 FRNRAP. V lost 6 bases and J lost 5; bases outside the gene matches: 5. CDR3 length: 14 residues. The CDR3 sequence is CASGPGQGHNEQFF. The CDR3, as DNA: TGTGCTAGTGGCCCGGGACAGGGCCACAATGAGCAGTTCTTC.

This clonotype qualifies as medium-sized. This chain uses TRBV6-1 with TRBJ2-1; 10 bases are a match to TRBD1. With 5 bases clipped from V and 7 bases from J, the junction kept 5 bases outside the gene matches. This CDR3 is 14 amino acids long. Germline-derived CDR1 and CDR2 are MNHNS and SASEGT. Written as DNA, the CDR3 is TGTGCCAGCAGTCTCCGGACAGGGGGAAATGAGCAGTTCTTC. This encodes CASSLRTGGNEQFF.

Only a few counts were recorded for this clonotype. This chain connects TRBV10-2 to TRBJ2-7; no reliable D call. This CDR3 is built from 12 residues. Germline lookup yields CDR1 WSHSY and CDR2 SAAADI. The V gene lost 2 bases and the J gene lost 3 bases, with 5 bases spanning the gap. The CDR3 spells CASSETDYEQYV. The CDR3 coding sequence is TGCGCCAGCAGTGAGACAGACTACGAGCAGTACGTC.

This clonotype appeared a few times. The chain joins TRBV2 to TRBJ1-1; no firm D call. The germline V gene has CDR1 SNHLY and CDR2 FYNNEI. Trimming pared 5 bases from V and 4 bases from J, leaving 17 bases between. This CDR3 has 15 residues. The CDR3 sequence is CASSPTFLQVTEAFF. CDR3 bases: TGTGCCAGCAGTCCCACGTTTTTGCAGGTCACTGAAGCTTTCTTT.

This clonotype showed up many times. CDR3 region: CSAREGTRGSPLHF. The CDR3 nucleotides read TGCAGTGCTAGAGAGGGCACTAGGGGTTCACCCCTCCACTTT. The chain couples TRBV20-1 to TRBJ1-6, with D maybe TRBD1 (5 bases). The CDR3 spans 14 residues. V shed 0 bases and J shed 9 bases, with 12 bases lying between them. Looked up from germline, CDR1 is DFQATT and CDR2 is SNEGSKA (reference sequence).